Sequencing of this T cell receptor beta chain was carried out in a study of blood T cell repertoires in COVID-19. Produced via immunoSEQ multiplex PCR; TCRdb's table is partial and in-frame only. Of about 340,000 clones in the sample, around 91% were seen once. Trimming removed 4 bases at V and 7 bases at J, with 10 bases between. This CDR3 has 12 residues. Sequencing was done on a sample of peripheral blood. The sequence was obtained from a woman in her late teens or twenties who had recovered from COVID-19. V usage is TRBV12-3 or TRBV12-4 and J usage is TRBJ1-1; perhaps TRBD1 as D (6 bases). The CDR3 nucleotides read TGTGCCAGCAGTTCAGGGGTCCGTGAAGCTTTCTTT. Translated, it gives CASSSGVREAFF.